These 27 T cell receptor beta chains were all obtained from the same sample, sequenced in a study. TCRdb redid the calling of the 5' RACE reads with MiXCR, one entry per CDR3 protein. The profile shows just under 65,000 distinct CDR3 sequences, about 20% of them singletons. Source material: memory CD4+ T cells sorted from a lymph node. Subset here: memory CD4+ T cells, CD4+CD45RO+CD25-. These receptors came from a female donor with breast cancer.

The CDR3 is CASSTENTGELFF. CDR3 sequence (DNA): TGCGCCAGCAGCACAGAGAACACCGGGGAGCTGTTTTTT. The chain carries TRBV5-1 and TRBJ2-2, with D unclear. The CDR3 extends over 13 amino acids. Germline assignment: CDR1 SGHRS and CDR2 YFSETQ. V was clipped by 4 bases and J by 1 base, with 5 bases between them.

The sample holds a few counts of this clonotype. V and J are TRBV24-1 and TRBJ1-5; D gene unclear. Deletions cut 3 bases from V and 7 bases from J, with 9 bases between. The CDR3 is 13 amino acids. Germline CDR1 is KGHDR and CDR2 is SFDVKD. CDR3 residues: CATSDGPRQPQHF. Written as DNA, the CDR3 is TGTGCCACCAGTGATGGACCGCGGCAGCCCCAGCATTTT.

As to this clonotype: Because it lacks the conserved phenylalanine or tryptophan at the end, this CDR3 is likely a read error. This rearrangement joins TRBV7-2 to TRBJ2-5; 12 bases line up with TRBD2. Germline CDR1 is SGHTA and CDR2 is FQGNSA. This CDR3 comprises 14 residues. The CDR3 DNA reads TGCGCCAGCAGCCCGACGACTAGCGGGAGGACCCAGTACGTC. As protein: CASSPTTSGRTQYV.

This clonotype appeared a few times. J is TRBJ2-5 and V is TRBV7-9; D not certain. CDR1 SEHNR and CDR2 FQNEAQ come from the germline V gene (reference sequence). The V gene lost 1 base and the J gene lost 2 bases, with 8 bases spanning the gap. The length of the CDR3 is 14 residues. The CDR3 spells CASSLGLNQETQYF. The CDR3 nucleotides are TGTGCCAGCAGCTTAGGCCTGAATCAAGAGACCCAGTACTTC.

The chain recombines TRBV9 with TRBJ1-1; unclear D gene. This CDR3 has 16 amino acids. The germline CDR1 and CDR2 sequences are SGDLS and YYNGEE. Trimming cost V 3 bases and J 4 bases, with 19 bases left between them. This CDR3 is CASSAIRQDSITEAFF. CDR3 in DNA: TGTGCCAGCAGCGCAATTCGTCAGGATTCCATCACTGAAGCTTTCTTT.

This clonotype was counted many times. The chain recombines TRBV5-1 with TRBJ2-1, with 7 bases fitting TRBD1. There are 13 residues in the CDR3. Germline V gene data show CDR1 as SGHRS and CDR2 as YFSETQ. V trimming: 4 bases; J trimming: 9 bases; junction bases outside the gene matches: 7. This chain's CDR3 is CASSTPSGGEQFF. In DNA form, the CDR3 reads TGCGCCAGCAGCACTCCCTCAGGGGGTGAGCAGTTCTTC.

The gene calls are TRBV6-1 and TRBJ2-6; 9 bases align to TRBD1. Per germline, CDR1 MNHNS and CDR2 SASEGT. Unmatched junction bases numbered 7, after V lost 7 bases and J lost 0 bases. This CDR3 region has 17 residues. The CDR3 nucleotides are TGTGCCAGCACCACCGGGACAGGGATCTCTGGGGCCAACGTCCTGACTTTC. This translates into CASTTGTGISGANVLTF.

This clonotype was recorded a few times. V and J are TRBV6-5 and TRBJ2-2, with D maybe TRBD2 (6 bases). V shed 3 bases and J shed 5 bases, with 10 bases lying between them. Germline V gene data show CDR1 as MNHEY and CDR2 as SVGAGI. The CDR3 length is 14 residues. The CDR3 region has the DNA TGTGCCAGCAGTTATATGCGGGATACCGGGGAGCTGTTTTTT. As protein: CASSYMRDTGELFF.

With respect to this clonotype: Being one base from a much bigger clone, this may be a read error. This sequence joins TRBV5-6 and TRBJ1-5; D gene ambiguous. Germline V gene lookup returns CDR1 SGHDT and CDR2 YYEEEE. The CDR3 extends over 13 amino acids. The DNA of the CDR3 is TGTGCCAGCAGCTTGGGCCCCGATCAGCCCCAGCAGTTT. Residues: CASSLGPDQPQQF.

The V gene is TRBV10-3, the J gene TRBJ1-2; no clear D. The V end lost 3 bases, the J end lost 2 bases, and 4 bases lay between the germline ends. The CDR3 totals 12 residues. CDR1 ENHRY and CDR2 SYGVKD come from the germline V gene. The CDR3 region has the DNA TGTGCCATCAGTGATGGGAACTATGGCTACACCTTC. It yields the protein CAISDGNYGYTF.

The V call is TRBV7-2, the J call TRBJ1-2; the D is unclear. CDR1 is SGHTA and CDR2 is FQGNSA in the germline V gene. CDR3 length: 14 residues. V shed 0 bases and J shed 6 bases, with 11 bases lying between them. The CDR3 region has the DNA TGTGCCAGCAGCTTAGCGGACGGTAGGCATGGCTACACCTTC. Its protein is CASSLADGRHGYTF.

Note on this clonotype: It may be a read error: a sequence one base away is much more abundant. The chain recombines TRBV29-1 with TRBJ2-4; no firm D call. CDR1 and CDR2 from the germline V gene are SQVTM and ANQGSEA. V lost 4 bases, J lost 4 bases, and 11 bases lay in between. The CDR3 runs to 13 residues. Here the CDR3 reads CSVVSNGKNIQYF. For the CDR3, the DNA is TGCAGCGTTGTTTCTAACGGTAAAAACATTCAGTACTTC.

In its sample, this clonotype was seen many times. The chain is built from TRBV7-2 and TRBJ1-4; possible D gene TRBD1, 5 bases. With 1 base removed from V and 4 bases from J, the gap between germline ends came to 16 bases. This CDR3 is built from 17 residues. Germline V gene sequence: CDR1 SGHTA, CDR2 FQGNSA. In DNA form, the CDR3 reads TGTGCCAGCAGCTTAGTCCCCTCAGGGAGCTATAATGAAAAACTGTTTTTT. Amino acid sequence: CASSLVPSGSYNEKLFF. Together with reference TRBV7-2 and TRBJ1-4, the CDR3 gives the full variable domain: GAGVSQSPSNKVTEKGKDVELRCDPISGHTALYWYRQSLGQGLEFLIYFQGNSAPDKSGLPSDRFSAERTGGSVSTLTIQRTQQEDSAVYLCASSLVPSGSYNEKLFFGSGTQLSVL.

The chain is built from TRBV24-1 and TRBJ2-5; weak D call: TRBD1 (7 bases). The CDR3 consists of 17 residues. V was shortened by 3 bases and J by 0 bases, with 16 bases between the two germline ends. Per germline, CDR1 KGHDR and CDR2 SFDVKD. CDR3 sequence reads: CATSDGGTALYQETQYF. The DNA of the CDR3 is TGTGCCACCAGTGATGGGGGGACAGCTCTGTACCAAGAGACCCAGTACTTC.

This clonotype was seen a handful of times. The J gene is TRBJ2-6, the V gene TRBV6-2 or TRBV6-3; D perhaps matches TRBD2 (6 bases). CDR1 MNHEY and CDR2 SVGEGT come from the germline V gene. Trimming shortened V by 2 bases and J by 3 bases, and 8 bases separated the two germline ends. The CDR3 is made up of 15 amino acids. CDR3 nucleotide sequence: TGTGCCAGCAGTTACGGGGGGTATGGGGCCAACGTCCTGACTTTC. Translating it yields CASSYGGYGANVLTF.

The CDR3 region is CASSTRTGNTEAFF. The CDR3 DNA sequence: TGTGCCAGCAGTACACGGACGGGGAACACTGAAGCTTTCTTT. The chain is built from TRBV28 and TRBJ1-1; D remains unclear. V gave up 5 bases and J gave up 1 base, with 11 bases separating them. The CDR3 consists of 14 residues. Looked up from germline, CDR1 is MDHEN and CDR2 is SYDVKM.

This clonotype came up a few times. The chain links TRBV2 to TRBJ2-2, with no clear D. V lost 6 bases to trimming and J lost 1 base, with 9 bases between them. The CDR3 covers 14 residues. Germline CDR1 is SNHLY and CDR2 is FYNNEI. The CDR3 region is CASRFQENTGELFF. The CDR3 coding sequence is TGTGCCAGCAGGTTTCAGGAGAACACCGGGGAGCTGTTTTTT.

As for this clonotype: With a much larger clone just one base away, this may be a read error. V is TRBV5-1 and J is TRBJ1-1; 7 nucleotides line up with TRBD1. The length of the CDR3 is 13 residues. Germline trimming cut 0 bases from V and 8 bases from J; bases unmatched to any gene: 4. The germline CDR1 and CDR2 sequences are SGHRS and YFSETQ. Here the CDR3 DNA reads TGCGCCAGCAGCTTGGGTCAGGGGGTAGAAGCTTTCTTT. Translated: CASSLGQGVEAFF.

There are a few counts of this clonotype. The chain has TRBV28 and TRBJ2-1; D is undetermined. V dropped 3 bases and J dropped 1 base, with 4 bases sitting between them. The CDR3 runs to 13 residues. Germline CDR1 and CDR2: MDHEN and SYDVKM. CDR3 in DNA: TGTGCCAGCAGTTTTCGATCCTACAATGAGCAGTTCTTC. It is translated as CASSFRSYNEQFF.

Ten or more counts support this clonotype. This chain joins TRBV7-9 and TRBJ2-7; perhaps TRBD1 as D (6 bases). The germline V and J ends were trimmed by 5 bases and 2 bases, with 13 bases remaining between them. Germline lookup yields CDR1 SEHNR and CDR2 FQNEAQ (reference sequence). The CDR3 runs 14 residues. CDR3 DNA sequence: TGTGCCAGCAGCCCCGGACAGTCAACCTACGAGCAGTACTTC. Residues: CASSPGQSTYEQYF.

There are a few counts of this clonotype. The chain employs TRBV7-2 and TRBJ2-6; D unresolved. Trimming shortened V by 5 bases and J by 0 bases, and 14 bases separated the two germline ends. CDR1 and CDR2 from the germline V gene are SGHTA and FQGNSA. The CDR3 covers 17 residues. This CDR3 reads CASSERFTRSGANVLTF. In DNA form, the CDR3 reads TGTGCCAGCAGCGAAAGGTTCACCCGCTCTGGGGCCAACGTCCTGACTTTC. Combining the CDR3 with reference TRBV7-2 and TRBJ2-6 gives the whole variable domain GAGVSQSPSNKVTEKGKDVELRCDPISGHTALYWYRQSLGQGLEFLIYFQGNSAPDKSGLPSDRFSAERTGGSVSTLTIQRTQQEDSAVYLCASSERFTRSGANVLTFGAGSRLTVL.

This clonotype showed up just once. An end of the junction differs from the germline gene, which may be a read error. In nucleotides, the CDR3 is TGCAGCTTTGAATCTAGCGGGGGCACAGATACGCAGTATTTC. This codes for CSFESSGGTDTQYF. The chain couples TRBV29-1 to TRBJ2-3; the match to TRBD2 covers 10 bases. The CDR3 length is 14 residues. CDR1 is SQVTM, CDR2 ANQGSEA, per germline.

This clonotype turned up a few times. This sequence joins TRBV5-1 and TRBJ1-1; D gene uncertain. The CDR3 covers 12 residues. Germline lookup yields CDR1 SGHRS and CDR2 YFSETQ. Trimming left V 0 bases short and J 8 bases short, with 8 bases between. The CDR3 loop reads CASSLDLREAFF. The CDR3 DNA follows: TGCGCCAGCAGCTTGGATCTTAGGGAAGCTTTCTTT.

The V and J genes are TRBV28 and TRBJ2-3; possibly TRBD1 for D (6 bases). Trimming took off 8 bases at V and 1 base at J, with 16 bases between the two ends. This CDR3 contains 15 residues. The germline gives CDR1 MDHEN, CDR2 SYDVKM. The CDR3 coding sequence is TGTGCCAGCTATGACACCTACAGGGGCACAGATACGCAGTATTTT. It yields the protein CASYDTYRGTDTQYF. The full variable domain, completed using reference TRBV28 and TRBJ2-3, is DVKVTQSSRYLVKRTGEKVFLECVQDMDHENMFWYRQDPGLGLRLIYFSYDVKMKEKGDIPEGYSVSREKKERFSLILESASTNQTSMYLCASYDTYRGTDTQYFGPGTRLTVL.

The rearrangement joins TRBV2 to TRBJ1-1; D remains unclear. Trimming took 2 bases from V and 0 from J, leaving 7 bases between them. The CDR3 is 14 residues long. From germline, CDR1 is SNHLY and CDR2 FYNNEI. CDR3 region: CASSESGMNTEAFF. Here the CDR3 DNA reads TGTGCCAGCAGTGAAAGCGGAATGAACACTGAAGCTTTCTTT.

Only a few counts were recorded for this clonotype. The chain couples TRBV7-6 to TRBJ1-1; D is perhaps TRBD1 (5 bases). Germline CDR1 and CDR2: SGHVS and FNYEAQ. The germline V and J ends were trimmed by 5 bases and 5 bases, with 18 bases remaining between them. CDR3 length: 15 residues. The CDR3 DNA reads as TGTGCCAGCAGCCCCCCACCCGGTGAGGGGACTGAAGCTTTCTTT. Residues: CASSPPPGEGTEAFF.

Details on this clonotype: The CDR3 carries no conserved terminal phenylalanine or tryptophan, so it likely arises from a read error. CDR3 coding DNA: TGTGCCAGCAGCTCCGACAGAAAGACCTATAATTCACCCCTCCACTTG. It specifies CASSSDRKTYNSPLHL. The V and J genes are TRBV7-9 and TRBJ1-6; D is perhaps TRBD1 (5 bases). V was trimmed by 4 bases and J by 2 bases, leaving 12 bases between them. Germline-derived CDR1 and CDR2 are SEHNR and FQNEAQ (reference sequence). This CDR3 is 16 amino acids long.